This entry concerns a single TCR beta chain. This clonotype was observed at least ten times. No cognate antigen has been identified for it. No much larger clone is present one base from it, and per-base qualities are unavailable. Receptor amplification or capture employed multiplex PCR. The sequencer listed for this sample is Illumina HiSeq 4000. TCR beta libraries were built with iRepertoire HTBI primers and Arm-PCR amplification of CDR3 regions. Before sequencing, the PCR products went through gel purification. As for the original processing: Gene usage analysis of CDR3 amino acid clonotypes relied on the roughly 58 TRBV and 15 or so TRBJ segments identified across samples. COPE and FqMerger were used to merge the filtered high-quality paired reads into contigs. BLAST was used to align contigs to IMGT TRBV, TRBD and TRBJ reference genes, with CDR3 defined following IMGT. Clonotypes above 0.1% frequency were classified as highly expanded clones. Shannon entropy served as the measure of repertoire diversity, while the Gini coefficient captured V-J evenness. Public clonotypes were defined as clonotypes shared by more than one individual. The public reads were reprocessed in TCRdb via fastp at Q25 and MiXCR, keeping in-frame beta chains. Under each unique CDR3 protein, matching rows form one entry showing the most common genes and DNA. These V and J calls rely on TCRdb rather than the paper's analysis. The sample records some 400,000 distinct CDR3 sequences, around 14% of which are singletons. The ten biggest clones cover 16% of the sample.

This specimen's time point label, per the study, means: newly diagnosed GD, antithyroid drugs for less than 3 months. For both TCR sequencing and RNA sequencing, RNA was extracted from PBMCs using TRIzol. The diagnosis of Graves' disease was made according to American Thyroid Association guidelines. Recruitment of patients was carried out at an endocrinology department in Xi'an, China. Each patient gave roughly 8.4 milliliters of peripheral blood, collected in an EDTA anticoagulant tube. Ficoll Paque Plus density gradient separation was used to isolate PBMCs, and no further T cell sorting was done. An Agilent 2100 Bioanalyzer and agarose gel were used to assess RNA quality, and a NanoDrop 2000 was used to measure RNA concentration. The sample belongs to a study of regulatory T cells in long-lasting Graves disease (dated by TCRdb to about 2021). In terms of the full investigation: In the newly diagnosed Graves' disease group, patients had been taking antithyroid drugs for less than 3 months. Persistent Graves' disease patients were compared with newly diagnosed Graves' disease patients by peripheral blood TCR sequencing and RNA sequencing. The study was registered as a clinical trial and conducted in China. A total of 33 samples were covered by TCR sequencing, comprising some 13 persistent and about 20 newly diagnosed Graves' disease patients. Beyond this particular receptor, the publication reports: Sequencing and analysis were limited to the TCR beta chain. As a limitation, the authors acknowledged that the small sample size may reduce accuracy. Only peripheral blood was studied, because thyroid tissue, the primary lesion, was inaccessible. A larger number of public clonotypes was shared among persistent patients (about 2,700) than among newly diagnosed patients (about 990). Compared with newly diagnosed patients, persistent Graves' disease patients had lower TCR Shannon entropy and fewer highly expanded clones, which suggests clonal expansion. Persistent disease showed preferential use of TRBV28, TRBJ1-2 and TRBJ2-5, whereas newly diagnosed disease favored TRBV20-1 and TRBJ2-1.

The CDR3 goes from the cysteine to the phenylalanine over 14 residues. The kept DNA is CDR3 alone, 42 bases in frame from the first base. Taken from the germline V gene (reference sequence), the CDR1 and CDR2 loops are MNHEY and SMNVEV. At the junction V is shortened by 6 bases and J by 2 bases; bases outside the gene matches: 7. This same sample was also part of a study on T cells in Graves' hyperthyroidism and ophthalmopathy. In that second paper, the authors write: A patient counted as having stable Graves' hyperthyroidism if no progression to ophthalmopathy occurred over 18 months of follow-up. The hyperthyroidism patients were between 18 and 65 years old and newly diagnosed, with a disease duration of less than 2 months. Exclusion was applied to patients with uncontrolled infections, other autoimmune diseases, pregnancy or lactation. Diagnoses were based on clinical symptoms, serum thyroxine and TRAb, thyroid ultrasound and orbital computed tomography. A first-round RT-PCR of the TCR CDR3 used the HTBI primer set with the Qiagen OneStep RT-PCR kit. Most expanded thyroid clonotypes (frequency above 0.001) were also found in blood, which suggests that blood repertoires may mirror thyroid immune responses. Ophthalmopathy was separated from stable hyperthyroidism by a 13 V-J signature model, with about 88% sensitivity and approximately 81% specificity obtained in cross-validation and 80%/75% obtained in testing. In validation, progression to ophthalmopathy was predicted by the model with more than 65% sensitivity and around 76% specificity, a median of roughly six months before onset. TCR V-J signatures able to tell the groups apart were searched for in a discovery cohort of around 95 patients, of whom more than 40 had Graves' ophthalmopathy and 57 had stable Graves' hyperthyroidism. An independent validation cohort of around 20 hyperthyroidism patients and some 15 patients who later progressed to ophthalmopathy tested prospective prediction of ophthalmopathy. The roughly 99 discovery patients were divided at random into training and test sets in a 7:3 ratio. The study also compared thyroid tissue and blood T-cell repertoires from about six Graves' hyperthyroidism patients. After blood sampling, hyperthyroidism patients were treated with methimazole at a starting dose of 30 mg daily, and ophthalmopathy patients were treated with high-dose intravenous methylprednisolone. A second multiplex PCR round built the libraries, followed by size selection and purification. The libraries were sequenced on an Illumina HiSeq2000 using paired-end 100 bp reads. Raw data were processed with SOAPnuke, discarding reads with adapters, uncalled bases, mean Phred below 15, or no exact constant-primer or identifier match. COPE v1.2.5 was used to merge the high-quality paired reads, and each unique nucleotide sequence was defined as a clonotype. Clonotypes were aligned to IMGT TRBV, TRBD and TRBJ reference segments using MiTCR v1.1. The analysis was restricted to V-J combinations with a frequency above 0.0001, which together covered 99.2% of the repertoires. The TCS score was defined as the ratio of F50 (clonal expansion) to E x V (chaos), calculated using BLOSUM62-based TCRdist between CDR3 peptides within each V-J. Welch's t-statistics and random forest reduced some 510 V-J features to about 12, which were used in a naive Bayes classifier (R e1071). No statistical method was used to set the sample size in advance, and investigators knew the group allocation. The paper reports TCR Vbeta CDR3 sequencing of roughly 140 peripheral blood samples: around 41 ophthalmopathy, under 85 hyperthyroidism and approximately 17 progressor patients.

Material: peripheral blood mononuclear cells (PBMCs), obtained at new diagnosis, from a patient treated with antithyroid drugs. The rearrangement joined TRBV27 to TRBJ2-7, and 7 bases in between align with TRBD1. The source is a woman aged 25 to 45 with Graves disease. Donor details come from another sample of the same person, matched by shared clones. The CDR3: CASSSLGQAYEQYF. The DNA sequence follows: TGTGCCAGCAGCTCGCTTGGACAGGCCTACGAGCAGTACTTC.